Sequencing of this T cell receptor (beta chain) was carried out in a study of PD-1 blockade in mismatch repair-deficient tumors. For the study at large: Enrolled about 2012-2016, patients had progressing, pretreated mismatch repair-deficient cancers of around twelve types.

The CDR3 has 14 amino acids. J gave up 7 bases and V 4 bases, and 9 bases lay outside the gene matches. CDR1 GTSNPN and CDR2 SVGIG come from the germline V gene (reference sequence). PCR or immunohistochemistry showed mismatch repair deficiency in every enrolled patient. Sequencing was performed with immunoSEQ multiplex PCR; in TCRdb, only in-frame clones are kept and a portion is missing. The sample has roughly 120,000 clones, about nine tenths seen once. The sequence was collected from an adult with mismatch repair-deficient cancer. Material: peripheral blood, obtained approximately 71 weeks after starting pembrolizumab. This chain joins TRBV30 and TRBJ2-5; 10 positions agree with TRBD2. CDR3 DNA: TGTGCCTGGACGAGCGGGAGGGGGCCGTTGACCCAGTACTTC. Protein sequence: CAWTSGRGPLTQYF.